This T cell receptor beta chain was recorded in a study of T cells of healthy individuals. The CDR3 is 15 amino acids. Trimming removed 1 base from V and 8 bases from J, with 15 bases in between. CDR1 and CDR2 (germline): SGHAT, FQNNGV. One entry per CDR3 protein results from TCRdb running MiXCR on the 5' RACE reads. The sample includes over 95,000 distinct CDR3 sequences, 17% of them seen just once. This clonotype showed up many times. The chain combines TRBV11-2 with TRBJ2-1; D perhaps matches TRBD1 (6 bases). The receptor's source is a human donor in good health. The CDR3 DNA reads as TGTGCCAGCAGCTTAGTAGGGGGTAGGGCCCATGAGCAGTTCTTC. Translation: CASSLVGGRAHEQFF. Based on the CDR3 plus reference TRBV11-2 and TRBJ2-1, the full variable domain is EAGVAQSPRYKIIEKRQSVAFWCNPISGHATLYWYQQILGQGPKLLIQFQNNGVVDDSQLPKDRFSAERLKGVDSTLKIQPAKLEDSAVYLCASSLVGGRAHEQFFGPGTRLTVL.